Following are 14 T cell receptor beta chains from one sample sequenced in a study of blood T cell repertoires in COVID-19. TCRdb's copy holds only in-frame clones and misses some; the assay was immunoSEQ multiplex PCR. The table lists roughly 6,000 clones, around 75% of them singletons. Sequences were obtained from peripheral blood. The origin of the receptors is a man between 60 and 70 years old with acute or convalescent COVID-19.

J is TRBJ2-7 and V is TRBV5-4, with TRBD1 matching over 11 bases. With 4 bases clipped from V and 4 bases from J, the junction kept 4 bases outside the gene matches. Germline V CDR1 and CDR2: SGHNT, YYREEE (reference sequence). The CDR3 runs 14 residues. CDR3 loop: CASSTDRGQYEQYF. In DNA, the CDR3 is TGTGCCAGCAGCACGGACAGGGGGCAGTACGAGCAGTACTTC.

This clone was seen once. The chain couples TRBV27 to TRBJ1-1, with D possibly matching TRBD1 (5 bases). This CDR3 is built from 16 residues. CDR1 is MNHEY, CDR2 SMNVEV, per germline (reference sequence). Trimming left V 6 bases short and J 1 base short, with 18 bases between. The CDR3 nucleotides are TGTGCCAGCAGGGGACTATCCGTTGCGGGGAACACTGAAGCTTTCTTT. Amino acid sequence: CASRGLSVAGNTEAFF.

This clone is medium-sized within its sample. The chain recombines TRBV10-2 with TRBJ2-2; possibly TRBD2 for D (6 bases). The germline V and J ends were trimmed by 6 bases and 6 bases, with 14 bases remaining between them. From germline, CDR1 is WSHSY and CDR2 SAAADI. The CDR3 consists of 14 residues. The CDR3 reads CASRLTRGAGELFF. DNA for the CDR3: TGCGCCAGCAGGCTGACTAGAGGGGCCGGGGAGCTGTTTTTT.

The V gene is TRBV20-1, the J gene TRBJ1-1, with D perhaps matching TRBD1 (5 bases). The CDR3 is made up of 13 amino acids. Germline CDR1 and CDR2: DFQATT and SNEGSKA (reference sequence). V lost 3 bases to trimming and J lost 1 base, with 9 bases between them. CDR3: CSASGGGNTEAFF. The CDR3 DNA follows: TGCAGTGCTAGTGGCGGGGGGAACACTGAAGCTTTCTTT.

The chain is built from TRBV3-1 (or the pseudogene TRBV3-2) and TRBJ1-2, with a weak D call TRBD1 (6 bases). V shed 4 bases and J shed 5 bases, with 20 bases lying between them. CDR3 length equals 16 residues. Germline V gives CDR1 LGHDT, CDR2 YNNKEL (reference sequence). CDR3 residues: CASSRLGIGTRYGYTF. The CDR3 DNA is TGTGCCAGCAGCCGTTTGGGGATCGGGACACGTTATGGCTACACCTTC.

The chain employs TRBV21-1 and TRBJ1-5; the table names TRBD1, a call not compared with the DNA. TRBV21-1 is a known pseudogene. This CDR3 comprises 16 residues. The CDR3 nucleotides read TGTGCCAGCAGCAAACGGACGACAGACCCCCTTCAGCCCCAGCATTTT. Its protein product is CASSKRTTDPLQPQHF.

The chain carries TRBV18 and TRBJ2-7; TRBD1 agrees at 9 bases. V shed 0 bases, J shed 5 bases, and the junction held 5 bases outside the gene matches. Germline CDR1 KGHSH, CDR2 LQKENI. The CDR3 has 15 amino acids. CDR3 sequence reads: CASSPPAGTGNEQYF. The CDR3 coding sequence is TGTGCCAGCTCACCACCGGCCGGGACAGGGAACGAGCAGTACTTC.

The chain couples TRBV11-2 to TRBJ2-2, with TRBD2 matching over 7 bases. Germline CDR1 is SGHAT and CDR2 is FQNNGV. The ends lost 5 bases at V and 7 bases at J; junction bases unmatched: 13. CDR3 size: 16 residues. CDR3 DNA: TGTGCCAGCAGCCTCCGAGTCGCTAGCGGTGGCGGGGAGCTGTTTTTT. This gives the protein CASSLRVASGGGELFF.

The gene calls are TRBV7-9 and TRBJ1-6; no clear D gene. This CDR3 has 14 amino acids. The V and J ends lost 3 bases and 7 bases respectively, with 10 bases between them. The V gene's germline CDR1 is SEHNR and CDR2 FQNEAQ (reference sequence). For the CDR3, the DNA is TGTGCCAGCAGCTTCGGGAATTTGAATTCACCCCTCCACTTT. It yields the protein CASSFGNLNSPLHF.

A few counts support this clone. The chain is built from TRBV15 and TRBJ2-7; the D is unclear. CDR3 length: 13 residues. Germline CDR1 reads LNHNV; CDR2 reads YYDKDF (reference sequence). Trimming removed 0 bases at V and 3 bases at J, with 6 bases between. The CDR3 nucleotides are TGTGCCACCAGCAGAGATTTTTACTACGAGCAGTACTTC. Amino acids: CATSRDFYYEQYF.

DNA for the CDR3: TGTGCCAGCAGCGAGATAGGGACAGGGACGAACACTGAAGCTTTCTTT. It specifies CASSEIGTGTNTEAFF. V is TRBV9 and J is TRBJ1-1, with 9 nucleotides matching TRBD1. The CDR3 has 16 amino acids. Germline loops: CDR1 SGDLS, CDR2 YYNGEE. After removal of 3 bases from V and 1 base from J, the junction contained 7 bases not matched to a gene.

The chain recombines TRBV7-6 with TRBJ2-7, with a tentative D call TRBD1 (6 bases). The length of the CDR3 is 14 residues. Germline values: CDR1 SGHVS, CDR2 FNYEAQ. V was pared by 0 bases and J by 3 bases, with 9 bases between. CDR3: CASSLAAGDYEQYF. The CDR3 region has the DNA TGTGCCAGCAGCTTAGCGGCAGGGGACTACGAGCAGTACTTC.

V is TRBV29-1 and J is TRBJ2-3, with D perhaps TRBD1 (6 bases). The V end lost 8 bases, the J end lost 0 bases, and 12 bases lay between the germline ends. This CDR3 region has 13 residues. Germline CDR1 SQVTM, CDR2 ANQGSEA. CDR3 coding DNA: TGCAGCTTGATACAGGGTAGCACAGATACGCAGTATTTT. Translation gives CSLIQGSTDTQYF.

The chain uses TRBV27 and TRBJ2-1; 10 bases fit TRBD1. The CDR3 length is 16 residues. Trimming at V came to 3 bases and at J to 6 bases, leaving 8 bases not matched to a gene. Germline CDR1 and CDR2: MNHEY and SMNVEV (reference sequence). CDR3 protein: CASSLRTGTGVNEQFF. The CDR3 region has the DNA TGTGCCAGCAGTTTGAGAACCGGGACAGGGGTCAATGAGCAGTTCTTC.